This T cell receptor beta chain was identified during a study of T cells after yellow fever vaccination. A word on this clonotype: The antigen remains unidentified.

The study's findings and limits: Subsequent to the booster, the majority of primary-vaccination clones reappeared (around 95% CD4, 88% CD8). CD4 and CD8 compartments shared a small share of clonotypes. Researchers cautioned that FACS-sorted repertoires could harbor abundant clonotypes contaminating from the bulk population.

Researchers made TCR cDNA using 5'RACE template switching, and this step added a universal primer site and UMIs. MiXCR, applied by TCRdb to the 5' RACE reads, yields one record per CDR3 protein. The table lists 500,000 to 650,000 distinct CDR3 sequences, about a sixth of them singletons. The receptor comes from a man aged 18 to 30 who received the YFV17D yellow fever vaccine. Sequenced here: PBMCs, sampled roughly 5 days after the first yellow fever vaccination.

The CDR3 region has the DNA TGCAGTGTTGAGGGATCTGGAAACACCATATATTTT. This sequence encodes CSVEGSGNTIYF. The genes are TRBV20-1 and TRBJ1-3; no firm D call. V gave up 7 bases and J gave up 1 base, with 8 bases separating them. Germline V lookup: CDR1 DFQATT, CDR2 SNEGSKA (reference sequence). This CDR3 has 12 amino acids.